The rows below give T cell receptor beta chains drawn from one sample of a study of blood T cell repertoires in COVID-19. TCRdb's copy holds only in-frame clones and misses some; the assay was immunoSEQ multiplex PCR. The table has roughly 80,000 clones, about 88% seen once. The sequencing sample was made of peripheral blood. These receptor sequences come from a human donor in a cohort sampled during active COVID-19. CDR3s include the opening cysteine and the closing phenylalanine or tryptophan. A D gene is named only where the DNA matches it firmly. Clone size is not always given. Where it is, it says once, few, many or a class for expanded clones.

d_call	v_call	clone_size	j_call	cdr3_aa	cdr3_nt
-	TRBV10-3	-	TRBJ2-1	CAISESPGRGGEQFF	TGTGCCATCAGTGAGTCCCCGGGGCGGGGTGGCGAGCAGTTCTTC
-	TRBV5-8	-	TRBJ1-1	CASSLGGPIEAFF	TGTGCCAGCAGCTTAGGTGGGCCTATTGAAGCTTTCTTT
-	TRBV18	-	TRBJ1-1	CASSPYILTTGAHTEAFF	TGTGCCAGCTCACCATACATCTTAACCACAGGTGCCCACACTGAAGCTTTCTTT
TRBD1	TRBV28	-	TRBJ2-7	CASSSPARQGDEQYF	TGTGCCAGCAGTTCCCCGGCTCGACAGGGTGACGAGCAGTACTTC
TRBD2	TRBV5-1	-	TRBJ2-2	CASSLYGLAGATGELFF	TGCGCCAGCAGCCTATACGGACTAGCGGGAGCCACCGGGGAGCTGTTTTTT
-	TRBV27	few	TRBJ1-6	CASSLVYNSPLHF	TGTGCCAGCAGTTTGGTCTACAATTCACCCCTCCACTTT
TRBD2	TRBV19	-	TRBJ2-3	CASSILAGQSTDTQYF	TGTGCCAGTAGTATACTAGCGGGTCAGAGCACAGATACGCAGTATTTT
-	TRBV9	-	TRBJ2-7	CASSLGGGLGYEQYF	TGTGCCAGCAGCCTAGGGGGGGGGCTCGGGTACGAGCAGTACTTC
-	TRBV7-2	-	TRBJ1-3	CASSVRTGLIPGNTIYF	TGTGCCAGCAGCGTACGCACAGGGCTCATCCCTGGAAACACCATATATTTT
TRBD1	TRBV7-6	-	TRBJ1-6	CASSTGGGGPLHF	TGTGCCAGCAGCACAGGGGGAGGAGGACCCCTCCACTTT
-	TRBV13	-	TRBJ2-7	CASSLVDEQYF	TGTGCCAGCAGCTTAGTCGACGAGCAGTACTTC
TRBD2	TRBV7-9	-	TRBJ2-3	CASSLLAGGPGADTQYF	TGTGCCAGCAGCTTACTAGCGGGAGGGCCAGGGGCAGATACGCAGTATTTT
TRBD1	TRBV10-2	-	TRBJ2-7	CASNTEGQGTPYEQYF	TGCGCCAGCAACACGGAGGGACAGGGGACCCCCTACGAGCAGTACTTC
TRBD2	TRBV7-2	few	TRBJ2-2	CASSPIAGGPDTGELFF	TGTGCCAGCAGCCCCATAGCGGGAGGGCCGGACACCGGGGAGCTGTTTTTT
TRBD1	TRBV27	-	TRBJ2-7	CASTSGTEARNEQYF	TGTGCCAGCACCTCCGGGACAGAGGCCCGCAACGAGCAGTACTTC
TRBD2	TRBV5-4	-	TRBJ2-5	CASSYGTSGRGETQYF	TGTGCCAGCAGCTACGGGACTAGCGGGAGGGGAGAGACCCAGTACTTC
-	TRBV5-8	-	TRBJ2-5	CASSPTGQGETQYF	TGTGCCAGCAGCCCCACAGGGCAGGGAGAGACCCAGTACTTC
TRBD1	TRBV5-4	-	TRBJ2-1	CASSRDRGIYNEQFF	TGTGCCAGCAGCCGGGACAGGGGTATCTACAATGAGCAGTTCTTC
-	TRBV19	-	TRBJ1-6	CASMGATGSPLHF	TGTGCCAGTATGGGGGCTACGGGTTCACCCCTCCACTTT
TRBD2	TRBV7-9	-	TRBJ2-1	CASSLAAGGLSYNEQFF	TGTGCCAGCAGCTTAGCAGCGGGGGGCCTTTCCTACAATGAGCAGTTCTTC
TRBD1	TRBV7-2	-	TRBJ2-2	CASSPRTGSTGELFF	TGTGCCAGCAGCCCCCGGACAGGGTCTACCGGGGAGCTGTTTTTT
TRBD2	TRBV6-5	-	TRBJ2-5	CASMGRGGTQYF	TGTGCCAGCATGGGGCGGGGGGGGACCCAGTACTTC